The 23 T cell receptor beta chains listed next were all sequenced from one sample in a study of Ad26.COV2.S vaccination and SARS-CoV-2 variants. Sample treatment: some 19 received Ad26.COV2.S at low or high dose, single or two shots; about 5 received placebo; per-sample allocation not given. Vaccine and placebo recipients were sampled on day 63 after the first injection. Assay used: immunoSEQ multiplex PCR; TCRdb lists only in-frame clones, some missing. The profile covers a few hundred thousand clones, with roughly four fifths appearing a single time and more than 7% taken by the ten largest. This sample comprised peripheral blood, obtained in a trial of Ad26.COV2.S vaccine versus placebo. The receptors shown here come from a person aged 18 to 59 who received the Ad26.COV2.S COVID-19 vaccine or a placebo.

The chain joins TRBV5-4 to TRBJ1-2; D is perhaps TRBD1 (5 bases). The CDR3 is 13 residues long. The ends were cut back, 3 bases at V and 4 bases at J, with 10 bases in the middle. In germline, CDR1 is SGHNT, CDR2 YYREEE (reference sequence). The CDR3 DNA follows: TGTGCCAGCAGCTCAAACCAGGGCTATGGCTACACCTTC. Translation gives CASSSNQGYGYTF.

The V and J genes are TRBV19 and TRBJ2-5; 12 bases agree with TRBD2. The germline CDR1 and CDR2 sequences are LNHDA and SQIVND (reference sequence). The CDR3 is 16 amino acids. The trim removed 5 bases at V and 2 bases at J, leaving 6 bases unmatched. CDR3: CASSLAGGRIQETQYF. The CDR3 DNA sequence: TGTGCCAGTAGTCTAGCGGGAGGGCGAATACAAGAGACCCAGTACTTC.

This clone is termed medium-sized. The chain joins TRBV6-4 to TRBJ2-2; 7 nucleotides line up with TRBD1. There are 14 residues in the CDR3. V lost 8 bases and J lost 5; bases outside the gene matches: 8. CDR1 and CDR2 from the germline V gene are MRHNA and SNTAGT. The CDR3 sequence: CASGTDQDTGELFF. The CDR3 bases are TGTGCCAGCGGGACAGACCAAGATACCGGGGAGCTGTTTTTT.

In its sample, this clone was seen once. This chain connects TRBV5-4 to TRBJ1-1, with TRBD1 as a possible D gene (6 bases). The CDR3 has 15 residues. The germline gives CDR1 SGHNT, CDR2 YYREEE (reference sequence). V shed 5 bases and J shed 0 bases, with 14 bases lying between them. The CDR3 here is CASRPQGPMNTEAFF. The CDR3 DNA sequence: TGTGCCAGCAGACCCCAGGGGCCTATGAACACTGAAGCTTTCTTT.

The V gene is TRBV5-1, the J gene TRBJ1-4; 7 bases align to TRBD1. The V segment lost 3 bases and the J segment 6 bases; nucleotides outside the gene matches: 5. Per the germline V gene, CDR1 is SGHRS and CDR2 is YFSETQ. The length of the CDR3 is 14 residues. CDR3 amino acids: CASSSTGTDEKLFF. The CDR3 nucleotides are TGCGCCAGCAGCTCCACTGGGACAGATGAAAAACTGTTTTTT.

J is TRBJ2-5 and V is TRBV18; no firm D call. The CDR3 has 15 residues. Trimming removed 5 bases at V and 5 bases at J, with 18 bases between. CDR1 KGHSH and CDR2 LQKENI come from the germline V gene. The CDR3 DNA reads as TGTGCCAGCTCATCGGACCGTCTCCAAGGGGAGACCCAGTACTTC. It translates to CASSSDRLQGETQYF.

This chain uses TRBV11-2 with TRBJ1-1; D gene ambiguous. Germline assignment: CDR1 SGHAT and CDR2 FQNNGV. The CDR3 spans 13 residues. Trimming left V 2 bases short and J 8 bases short, with 12 bases between. The DNA for the CDR3 is TGTGCCAGCAGCTTACCAAAGGGAGGGGAAGCTTTCTTT. Amino acids: CASSLPKGGEAFF. The full variable domain, rest sourced from reference TRBV11-2 and TRBJ1-1, is EAGVAQSPRYKIIEKRQSVAFWCNPISGHATLYWYQQILGQGPKLLIQFQNNGVVDDSQLPKDRFSAERLKGVDSTLKIQPAKLEDSAVYLCASSLPKGGEAFFGQGTRLTVV.

The J gene is TRBJ1-2, the V gene TRBV5-4, with D possibly being TRBD1 (6 bases). The germline CDR1 and CDR2 sequences are SGHNT and YYREEE (reference sequence). The germline V and J ends were trimmed by 7 bases and 5 bases, with 24 bases remaining between them. CDR3 length equals 16 residues. The CDR3 protein is CASLKKPGQRLYGYTF. DNA of the CDR3: TGTGCCAGCCTCAAGAAACCGGGACAACGGTTGTATGGCTACACCTTC.

The chain has TRBV2 and TRBJ2-5; D gene unclear. Germline CDR1 SNHLY, CDR2 FYNNEI. Deletions cut 7 bases from V and 2 bases from J, with 11 bases between. CDR3 size: 13 residues. The CDR3: CASNPLNQETQYF. In DNA, the CDR3 is TGTGCCAGCAACCCCCTGAATCAAGAGACCCAGTACTTC.

This rearrangement joins TRBV7-9 to TRBJ2-1, with 10 bases that match TRBD2. The CDR3 is 15 amino acids. Germline assignment: CDR1 SEHNR and CDR2 FQNEAQ (reference sequence). J was trimmed by 15 bases and V by 4 bases; bases with no gene match: 15. CDR3 sequence: CASSSPGLASRSAFF. CDR3 sequence (DNA): TGTGCCAGCAGCTCACCGGGACTAGCGTCTCGGAGTGCGTTCTTC.

The rearrangement joins TRBV6-5 to TRBJ2-1; perhaps TRBD1 as D (6 bases). The CDR3 has 13 amino acids. Germline CDR1 is MNHEY and CDR2 is SVGAGI. V was clipped by 5 bases and J by 7 bases, with 12 bases between them. The CDR3 bases are TGTGCCAGCAGTCAACTAGGGGGAAATGAGCAGTTCTTC. Its protein is CASSQLGGNEQFF.

About this clone itself: This sample includes further DNA sequences coding for the same CDR3. The J gene is TRBJ2-7, the V gene TRBV7-9; 10 bases agree with TRBD1. Trimming removed 5 bases from V and 3 bases from J; junction bases left unmatched: 4. The germline V gene has CDR1 SEHNR and CDR2 FQNEAQ (reference sequence). The length of the CDR3 is 14 residues. CDR3 region: CASSLDRGLYEQYF. CDR3 coding DNA: TGTGCCAGCAGCCTAGACAGGGGGCTCTACGAGCAGTACTTC.

V gene TRBV7-3 combines with J gene TRBJ2-1; no clear D. Per germline, CDR1 SGHTA and CDR2 FQGTGA. Trimming pared 2 bases from V and 2 bases from J, leaving 7 bases between. CDR3 length equals 14 residues. CDR3 amino acids: CASSLAATYNEQFF. The CDR3, as DNA: TGTGCCAGCAGCTTAGCAGCGACCTACAATGAGCAGTTCTTC.

The genes are TRBV5-1 and TRBJ2-5; D possibly corresponds to TRBD2 (5 bases). With 4 bases removed from V and 5 bases from J, the gap between germline ends came to 18 bases. CDR3 length: 15 amino acids. Per germline, CDR1 SGHRS and CDR2 YFSETQ. The CDR3 region is CASSPGPGGLETQYF. In DNA form, the CDR3 reads TGCGCCAGCAGCCCAGGACCAGGCGGGTTGGAGACCCAGTACTTC.

The chain recombines TRBV11-2 with TRBJ2-1, with 9 bases lining up with TRBD2. The J segment lost 7 bases and the V segment lost 4 bases, leaving 2 bases of the junction unmatched. This CDR3 has 13 amino acids. Per the germline V gene, CDR1 is SGHAT and CDR2 is FQNNGV. CDR3 loop: CASSSGLANEQFF. CDR3 bases: TGTGCCAGCAGCTCCGGACTAGCGAATGAGCAGTTCTTC.

The chain is built from TRBV7-2 and TRBJ1-6; D call uncertain. V gave up 4 bases and J gave up 1 base, with 11 bases separating them. The germline CDR1 and CDR2 sequences are SGHTA and FQGNSA. This CDR3 has 16 amino acids. This CDR3 is CASSSPRESYNSPLHF. The CDR3 DNA follows: TGTGCCAGCAGCTCCCCCCGAGAATCCTATAATTCACCCCTCCACTTT. Using reference TRBV7-2 and TRBJ1-6 for the parts outside the CDR3, the full variable domain is GAGVSQSPSNKVTEKGKDVELRCDPISGHTALYWYRQSLGQGLEFLIYFQGNSAPDKSGLPSDRFSAERTGGSVSTLTIQRTQQEDSAVYLCASSSPRESYNSPLHFGNGTRLTVT.

The V and J genes are TRBV27 and TRBJ1-2, with TRBD1 as a possible D gene (6 bases). This CDR3 region has 14 residues. V was shortened by 1 base and J by 4 bases, with 10 bases between the two germline ends. Germline V CDR1 and CDR2: MNHEY, SMNVEV (reference sequence). CDR3 coding DNA: TGTGCCAGCAGTTTATGGGGGGCTCCCTATGGCTACACCTTC. Translating gives CASSLWGAPYGYTF.

The chain combines TRBV18 with TRBJ2-5; perhaps TRBD2 as D (6 bases). The CDR3 covers 14 residues. The V end was cut by 3 bases, the J end by 5 bases, with 13 bases between. Germline lookup yields CDR1 KGHSH and CDR2 LQKENI. CDR3 in amino acids: CASSPRGTRETQYF. Written as DNA, the CDR3 is TGTGCCAGCTCACCTCGGGGGACGCGGGAGACCCAGTACTTC.

V usage is TRBV6-5 and J usage is TRBJ2-2, with TRBD2 identical over 8 bases. The CDR3 has 16 amino acids. With V trimmed by 2 bases and J by 4 bases, 6 bases remained unmatched. Germline values: CDR1 MNHEY, CDR2 SVGAGI. The CDR3 protein is CASSYGRGGPTGELFF. CDR3 nucleotides: TGTGCCAGCAGTTACGGCCGGGGGGGCCCCACCGGGGAGCTGTTTTTT.

CDR3 residues: CASSYSGRGIGQPQHF. The DNA of the CDR3 is TGTGCCAGCAGTTACTCGGGCAGGGGTATAGGTCAGCCCCAGCATTTT. The chain employs TRBV6-2 or TRBV6-3 and TRBJ1-5; maybe TRBD1 (6 bases). The CDR3 consists of 16 residues. Germline CDR1 and CDR2: MNHEY and SVGEGT. Trimming took 0 bases from V and 6 from J, leaving 15 bases between them.

This clone was counted once. This chain joins TRBV30 and TRBJ2-1; TRBD2 matches 10 bases. Trimming took 2 bases from V and 8 from J; bases not matched to a gene: 9. This CDR3 has 15 residues. Germline V gives CDR1 GTSNPN, CDR2 SVGIG (reference sequence). In DNA, the CDR3 is TGTGCCTGGAGTAGGCTAGCGGGAGTGGGTGATGAGCAGTTCTTC. Translation: CAWSRLAGVGDEQFF.

The chain combines TRBV29-1 with TRBJ2-3; the D is unclear. Germline values: CDR1 SQVTM, CDR2 ANQGSEA. The CDR3 has 11 amino acids. The ends were cut back, 3 bases at V and 9 bases at J, with 10 bases in the middle. CDR3: CSVDGGWTQYF. The DNA of the CDR3 is TGCAGCGTTGACGGTGGGTGGACGCAGTATTTT.

The chain joins TRBV19 to TRBJ2-6; D gene unclear. CDR3 size: 15 residues. The V end was cut by 1 base, the J end by 0 bases, with 4 bases between. Germline V CDR1 and CDR2: LNHDA, SQIVND (reference sequence). CDR3 DNA: TGTGCCAGTAGTATAGCCACCTCTGGGGCCAACGTCCTGACTTTC. Amino acids: CASSIATSGANVLTF.